Below, 11 T cell receptor beta chains from the same sample are listed, as sequenced in a study of T cells in Graves' hyperthyroidism and ophthalmopathy. Amplified TCR beta CDR3 regions came from RNA transcripts. The study used the HTBI primer set for a first-round RT-PCR of the TCR CDR3. TCRdb independently ran MiXCR on the multiplex PCR reads; one entry per CDR3 protein. The sample holds approximately 400,000 distinct CDR3 sequences, less than 20% seen once. Source material: blood. The receptors here all came from a woman aged 18-30 years with Graves' hyperthyroidism.

This clonotype was seen ten or more times. This chain links TRBV12-3 or TRBV12-4 with TRBJ1-1; 8 bases fit TRBD1. This CDR3 is built from 18 residues. Losses at the gene ends were 3 bases for V and 4 bases for J; bases not matched to a gene: 16. For the CDR3, the DNA is TGTGCCAGCAGTTTGGCGGGCAGGGGGCGAATAAGAATCACTGAAGCTTTCTTT. Its protein product is CASSLAGRGRIRITEAFF.

This clonotype was seen a handful of times. This chain connects TRBV20-1 to TRBJ2-7; TRBD2 matches at 9 bases. Germline V gene data show CDR1 as DFQATT and CDR2 as SNEGSKA (reference sequence). The CDR3 extends over 14 amino acids. The trim removed 1 base at V and 9 bases at J, leaving 10 bases unmatched. CDR3 sequence reads: CSARVPSGMKGQYF. The CDR3 DNA reads TGCAGTGCTAGAGTGCCTAGCGGGATGAAAGGGCAGTACTTC.

The chain joins TRBV7-8 to TRBJ2-2; D not certain. Per the germline V gene, CDR1 is SGHVS and CDR2 is FQNEAQ. The V end lost 2 bases, the J end lost 3 bases, and 10 bases lay between the germline ends. CDR3 length: 15 amino acids. The CDR3, as DNA: TGTGCCAGCAGCTTAACAGAGGCGGACACCGGGGAGCTGTTTTTT. This translates into CASSLTEADTGELFF.

This clonotype was detected a few times. V and J are TRBV20-1 and TRBJ2-3; tentatively, D is TRBD2 (5 bases). The CDR3 has 11 residues. Trimming shortened V by 3 bases and J by 5 bases, and 6 bases separated the two germline ends. CDR1 is DFQATT, CDR2 SNEGSKA, per germline (reference sequence). The chain's CDR3 is CSARAGDTQYF. Written as DNA, the CDR3 is TGCAGTGCTAGGGCGGGAGATACGCAGTATTTT.

This clonotype occurred a few times. The V and J genes are TRBV19 and TRBJ1-4, with no clear D. Deletions cut 8 bases from V and 0 bases from J, with 10 bases between. Germline values: CDR1 LNHDA, CDR2 SQIVND (reference sequence). The CDR3 contains 14 residues. The CDR3 DNA sequence: TGTGCCAGTGGTCGGAGCCCAACTAATGAAAAACTGTTTTTT. It is translated as CASGRSPTNEKLFF.

This clonotype was found many times. As DNA, the CDR3 is TGTGCCAGCAGCGGAGGGTGGTTCATGAACACTGAAGCTTTCTTT. This gives the protein CASSGGWFMNTEAFF. The rearrangement uses TRBV5-6 and TRBJ1-1; D gene ambiguous. The CDR3 covers 15 residues. Trimming pared 4 bases from V and 0 bases from J, leaving 13 bases between. CDR1 and CDR2 from the germline V gene are SGHDT and YYEEEE. Filled out from reference TRBV5-6 and TRBJ1-1, the complete variable domain reads DAGVTQSPTHLIKTRGQQVTLRCSPKSGHDTVSWYQQALGQGPQFIFQYYEEEERQRGNFPDRFSGHQFPNYSSELNVNALLLGDSALYLCASSGGWFMNTEAFFGQGTRLTVV.

This clonotype was observed at least ten times. The chain combines TRBV6-1 with TRBJ1-5; D is unresolved. The germline V and J ends were trimmed by 0 bases and 4 bases, with 7 bases remaining between them. Germline V gene sequence: CDR1 MNHNS, CDR2 SASEGT. The CDR3 totals 14 residues. CDR3 nucleotides: TGTGCCAGCAGTGAAGCGCTCGGGAATCAGCCCCAGCATTTT. Translation: CASSEALGNQPQHF.

This clonotype appeared a few times. The V call is TRBV6-1, the J call TRBJ2-1; D tentatively fits TRBD1 or TRBD2 (5 bases each). Per germline, CDR1 MNHNS and CDR2 SASEGT. Trimming took 7 bases from V and 0 from J, leaving 16 bases between them. The CDR3 has 16 amino acids. CDR3 loop: CASTPQGTSSYNEQFF. The DNA of the CDR3 is TGTGCCAGCACTCCTCAGGGTACTAGCTCCTACAATGAGCAGTTCTTC.

Ten or more counts support this clonotype. The genes are TRBV20-1 and TRBJ2-3; D might be TRBD2 (5 bases). Looked up from germline, CDR1 is DFQATT and CDR2 is SNEGSKA (reference sequence). V lost 4 bases to trimming and J lost 2 bases, with 7 bases between them. CDR3 size: 12 residues. The CDR3 is CSAKADTDTQYF. CDR3 DNA sequence: TGCAGTGCTAAAGCGGACACAGATACGCAGTATTTT.

This clonotype was detected ten times or more. The chain is built from TRBV28 and TRBJ2-2; no clear D. CDR1 MDHEN and CDR2 SYDVKM come from the germline V gene. Trimming removed 7 bases at V and 5 bases at J, with 5 bases between. This CDR3 is 11 amino acids long. The CDR3 DNA reads TGTGCCAGCACCTTGACCGGGGAGCTGTTTTTT. This translates into CASTLTGELFF. Based on the CDR3 plus reference TRBV28 and TRBJ2-2, the full variable domain is DVKVTQSSRYLVKRTGEKVFLECVQDMDHENMFWYRQDPGLGLRLIYFSYDVKMKEKGDIPEGYSVSREKKERFSLILESASTNQTSMYLCASTLTGELFFGEGSRLTVL.

The chain uses TRBV11-3 and TRBJ2-3; a weak D match, TRBD2 (5 bases). Germline CDR1 reads SGHNT; CDR2 reads YENEEA. V was clipped by 1 base and J by 5 bases, with 16 bases between them. The CDR3 extends over 16 amino acids. DNA of the CDR3: TGTGCCAGCAGCTTAGGACGGGCCCGAGGGCAAGATACGCAGTATTTT. This encodes CASSLGRARGQDTQYF.